This T cell receptor (beta chain) was sequenced during a study of blood T cell repertoires in COVID-19. CDR1 SGHDN and CDR2 FVKESK come from the germline V gene. CDR3 size: 16 residues. J lost 3 bases, V lost 2 bases, and 4 bases had no gene match. In the study's own analysis: Nucleated cell number was recorded as an estimate derived from reference gene primer amplification. Clones were read by immunoSEQ multiplex PCR, and TCRdb kept only the in-frame ones, dropping some. V, J and clone size were drawn from that table, and D and trimming were deduced from the DNA. The sample has more than 25,000 clones; 70% to 85% are singletons.

The material sequenced was peripheral blood. The V call is TRBV14, the J call TRBJ2-1; TRBD2 matches at 10 bases. The sequence was collected from a human donor in a cohort sampled during active COVID-19. CDR3 in amino acids: CASSQQLAGFYNEQFF. The CDR3 DNA reads TGTGCCAGCAGCCAACAACTAGCGGGGTTCTACAATGAGCAGTTCTTC.